This TCR beta chain was retrieved from a study of blood T cell repertoires in COVID-19. In the study overall: Whether acute or convalescent, the COVID-19 samples came from the United States, Italy and Spain. In each case, the material was cDNA or gDNA derived from T cells, B-cell-depleted T cells, or PBMCs.

Per the germline V gene, CDR1 is MNHEY and CDR2 is SMNVEV (reference sequence). V dropped 5 bases and J dropped 6 bases, with 20 bases sitting between them. The CDR3 length is 15 residues. Authors' data handling: Estimated nucleated cell counts came from reference gene primer amplification. Assay used: immunoSEQ multiplex PCR; TCRdb lists only in-frame clones, some missing. Clonal size and the V and J genes are those of that table, whereas D and trimming came from the DNA. The table has over 95,000 clones, 75% to 85% seen once. This sequence joins TRBV27 and TRBJ2-7; D might be TRBD1 (5 bases). This sequence was found in a human donor in a cohort sampled during active COVID-19. Material for sequencing was peripheral blood. The chain's CDR3 is CASSPYLGPHLEQYF. For the CDR3, the DNA is TGTGCCAGCAGTCCGTACTTGGGGCCCCACCTCGAGCAGTACTTC.